These 15 T cell receptor beta chains share one sample of origin, sequenced in a study of CD8+CD57+ T cells in acquired aplastic anemia. Genomic DNA templated the TCR beta VDJ and CDR3 profiling. MiXCR, run by TCRdb on the reads, gives a single entry per CDR3 protein. This sample has 200,000 or so distinct CDR3 sequences; about three fifths occur once, and the top ten carry about 45%. Sequencing was carried out using sorted CD4+, CD8+, or CD8+CD57+ T cells (not recorded which) from PBMCs. The receptors were sampled from a human donor with severe aplastic anemia or a healthy control (not recorded which).

This clonotype was found a few times. V and J are TRBV15 and TRBJ2-5, with D perhaps TRBD1 (5 bases). CDR1 LNHNV and CDR2 YYDKDF come from the germline V gene (reference sequence). V was clipped by 2 bases and J by 5 bases, with 18 bases between them. The CDR3 covers 16 residues. Here the CDR3 DNA reads TGTGCCACCAGCAGACGGATGCAGGGTTTTGGGGAGACCCAGTACTTC. Translating gives CATSRRMQGFGETQYF.

The chain combines TRBV7-3 with TRBJ2-7; 7 bases map to TRBD1. CDR1 is SGHTA and CDR2 is FQGTGA in the germline V gene. The CDR3 loop spans 13 amino acids. The V gene end was trimmed by 5 bases and the J gene end by 3 bases; junction bases not matched to a gene: 4. The CDR3 here is CASSEGQLYEQYF. CDR3 nucleotides: TGTGCCAGCAGCGAGGGACAGCTCTACGAGCAGTACTTC.

The V call is TRBV2, the J call TRBJ2-3, with TRBD2 identical over 7 bases. V was pared by 4 bases and J by 2 bases, with 15 bases of the junction left unmatched. Looked up from germline, CDR1 is SNHLY and CDR2 is FYNNEI. CDR3 length equals 18 residues. The CDR3 coding sequence is TGTGCCAGCAGTGGACCTTTGAGCGGGGTCTACCTCACAGATACGCAGTATTTT. Its protein is CASSGPLSGVYLTDTQYF.

The chain carries TRBV7-2 and TRBJ2-7; D uncertain. Germline V CDR1 and CDR2: SGHTA, FQGNSA. The CDR3 is made up of 11 amino acids. V shed 6 bases and J shed 3 bases, with 6 bases lying between them. This chain's CDR3 is CASRKNYEQYF. The CDR3, as DNA: TGTGCCAGCAGGAAAAACTACGAGCAGTACTTC.

This clonotype was seen ten or more times. The CDR3: CASSYPPKLADEETQYF. For the CDR3, the DNA is TGTGCCAGCAGCTACCCCCCAAAGCTAGCGGACGAAGAGACCCAGTACTTC. The chain has TRBV9 and TRBJ2-5; 7 nucleotides line up with TRBD2. The CDR3 covers 17 residues. CDR1 and CDR2 (germline): SGDLS, YYNGEE. V lost 4 bases, J lost 3 bases, and 15 bases stayed unmatched.

The rearrangement links TRBV6-2 or TRBV6-3 to TRBJ1-5; no definite D call. This CDR3 contains 13 residues. V was shortened by 6 bases and J by 3 bases, with 9 bases between the two germline ends. The V gene's germline CDR1 is MNHEY and CDR2 SVGEGT. CDR3 loop: CASRVEHNQPQHF. Here the CDR3 DNA reads TGTGCCAGCAGGGTAGAACACAATCAGCCCCAGCATTTT.

The chain combines TRBV12-3 or TRBV12-4 with TRBJ1-1, with 8 nucleotides matching TRBD1. This CDR3 spans 14 amino acids. The junction had 9 bases not matched to a gene; V was cut back by 8 bases and J by 4 bases. The CDR3 sequence: CASGFQGASTEAFF. CDR3 sequence (DNA): TGTGCCAGCGGATTTCAGGGGGCGTCCACTGAAGCTTTCTTT.

This sequence joins TRBV24-1 and TRBJ2-1; the match to TRBD2 covers 7 bases. Germline loops: CDR1 KGHDR, CDR2 SFDVKD. The CDR3 length is 17 residues. V lost 4 bases to trimming and J lost 5 bases; unmatched junction nucleotides: 13. The CDR3 DNA follows: TGTGCCACCAGTGACCCAAGCTCTAGCGGACCTGACAATGAGCAGTTCTTC. This translates into CATSDPSSSGPDNEQFF.

This clonotype was counted only a few times. This chain uses TRBV6-5 with TRBJ2-4; TRBD2 agrees at 11 bases. CDR1 and CDR2 from the germline V gene are MNHEY and SVGAGI. Trimming took 5 bases from V and 7 from J; bases not matched to a gene: 7. This CDR3 has 15 residues. CDR3 sequence reads: CASSALAGADNIQYF. The CDR3 DNA follows: TGTGCCAGCAGTGCACTAGCGGGGGCCGATAACATTCAGTACTTC.

The count of this clonotype is one. The chain has TRBV19 and TRBJ1-4, with no clear D. The CDR3 has 15 amino acids. V shed 5 bases and J shed 1 base, with 11 bases lying between them. Germline CDR1 and CDR2: LNHDA and SQIVND (reference sequence). The CDR3 bases are TGTGCCAGTAGTCCACATCTTAAAACTAATGAAAAACTGTTTTTT. It yields the protein CASSPHLKTNEKLFF.

The chain carries TRBV10-3 and TRBJ2-7; 13 bases match TRBD2. The CDR3 is made up of 15 amino acids. Germline V CDR1 and CDR2: ENHRY, SYGVKD. The junction had 7 bases not matched to a gene; V was cut back by 5 bases and J by 6 bases. The CDR3 region is CAISQPGTSGTEQYF. DNA for the CDR3: TGTGCCATCAGTCAGCCCGGGACTAGCGGGACCGAGCAGTACTTC.

This clonotype occurred a few times. This sequence joins TRBV7-9 and TRBJ2-5, with 8 bases identical to TRBD2. Germline V gene sequence: CDR1 SEHNR, CDR2 FQNEAQ (reference sequence). The CDR3 runs to 15 residues. J gave up 5 bases and V 1 base, and 6 bases lay outside the gene matches. This CDR3 reads CASSLDGGAWETQYF. DNA for the CDR3: TGTGCCAGCAGCTTAGACGGGGGGGCCTGGGAGACCCAGTACTTC.

This sequence joins TRBV15 and TRBJ2-7; D is ambiguous. Per germline, CDR1 LNHNV and CDR2 YYDKDF (reference sequence). V was cut by 3 bases and J by 2 bases, with 5 bases left in between. The CDR3 is 12 amino acids. The CDR3 protein is CATSSLTYEQYF. CDR3 coding DNA: TGTGCCACCAGCAGCCTCACCTACGAGCAGTACTTC.

V is TRBV4-1 and J is TRBJ2-7; 7 bases line up with TRBD1. CDR1 and CDR2 from the germline V gene are MGHRA and YSYEKL. CDR3 size: 14 residues. Trimming removed 5 bases from V and 2 bases from J; junction bases left unmatched: 6. The CDR3 is CASSARQGPYEQYF. The CDR3 region has the DNA TGCGCCAGCAGCGCCCGACAGGGTCCCTACGAGCAGTACTTC.

J is TRBJ2-5 and V is TRBV4-2; no reliable D call. The CDR3 consists of 14 residues. CDR1 and CDR2 (germline): LGHNA, YNFKEQ. Trimming removed 0 bases from V and 2 bases from J, with 7 bases in between. The CDR3 nucleotides are TGTGCCAGCAGCCAAGAGGCTGAACAAGAGACCCAGTACTTC. This gives the protein CASSQEAEQETQYF.